This T cell receptor (beta chain) is drawn from a study of identical twins. TCRdb reprocessed the 5' RACE reads with MiXCR, giving one entry per CDR3 protein. The sample has 1.5 million to 2 million distinct CDR3 sequences; 32% are singletons. V lost 6 bases, J lost 1 base, and 16 bases lay in between. This CDR3 comprises 15 residues. Per germline, CDR1 MNHEY and CDR2 SVGAGI. Study results and limitations: Whereas memory repertoires showed no such difference, abundant cord blood beta clonotypes carried fewer insertions.

Of note for this clonotype: Its cognate antigen is unknown.

The V and J genes are TRBV6-5 and TRBJ2-7; maybe TRBD2 (6 bases). Sequencing input: cord blood. The sequence derives from a newborn girl in good health. CDR3 amino acids: CASRRAEGRSYEQYF. The DNA for the CDR3 is TGTGCCAGCAGACGGGCGGAGGGCAGATCCTACGAGCAGTACTTC.